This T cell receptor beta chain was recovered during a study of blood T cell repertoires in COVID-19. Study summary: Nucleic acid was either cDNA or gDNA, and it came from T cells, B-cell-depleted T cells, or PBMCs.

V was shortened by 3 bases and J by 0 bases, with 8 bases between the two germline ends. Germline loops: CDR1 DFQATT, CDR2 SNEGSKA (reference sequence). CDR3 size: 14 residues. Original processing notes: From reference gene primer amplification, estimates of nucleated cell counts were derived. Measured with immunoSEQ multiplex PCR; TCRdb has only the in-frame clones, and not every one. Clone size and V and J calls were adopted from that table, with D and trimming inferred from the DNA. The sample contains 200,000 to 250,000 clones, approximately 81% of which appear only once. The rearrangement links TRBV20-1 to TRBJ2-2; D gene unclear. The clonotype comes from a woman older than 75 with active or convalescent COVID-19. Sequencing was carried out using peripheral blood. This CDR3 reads CSASLFSNTGELFF. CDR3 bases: TGCAGTGCTAGTCTTTTCTCGAACACCGGGGAGCTGTTTTTT.